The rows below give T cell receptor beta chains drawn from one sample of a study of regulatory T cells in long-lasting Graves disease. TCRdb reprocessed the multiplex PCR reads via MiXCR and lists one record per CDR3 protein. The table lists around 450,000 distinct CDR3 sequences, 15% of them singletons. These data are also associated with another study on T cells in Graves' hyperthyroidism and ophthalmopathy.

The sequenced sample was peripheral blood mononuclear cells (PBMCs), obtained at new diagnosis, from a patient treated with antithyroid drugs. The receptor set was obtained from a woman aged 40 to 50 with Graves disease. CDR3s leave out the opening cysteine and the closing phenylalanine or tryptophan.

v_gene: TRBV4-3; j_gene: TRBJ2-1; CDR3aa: ASSQFVGTGGEQF
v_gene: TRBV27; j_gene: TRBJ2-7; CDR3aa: AGSPVGAFAYEQY
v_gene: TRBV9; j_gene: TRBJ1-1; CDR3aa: ASSETREGTEAF
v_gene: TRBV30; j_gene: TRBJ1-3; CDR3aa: AWSETSTSGNTIY
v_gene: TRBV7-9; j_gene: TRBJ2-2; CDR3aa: ASSPGRTDNTGELF
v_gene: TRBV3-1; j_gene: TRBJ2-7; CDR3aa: ASSQDGGGSWYEQY
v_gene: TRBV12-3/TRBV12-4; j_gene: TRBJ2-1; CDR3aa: ASRRDSDNEQF
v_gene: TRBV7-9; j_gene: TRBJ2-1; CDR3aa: ASSWEEGLAGGSYNEQF
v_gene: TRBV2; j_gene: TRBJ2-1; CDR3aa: ASRGTGVEQF
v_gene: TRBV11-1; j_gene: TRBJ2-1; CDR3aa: ASSPAGGRSYNEQF
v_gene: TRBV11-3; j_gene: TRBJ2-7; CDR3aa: ASSLGTGGFSYEQY
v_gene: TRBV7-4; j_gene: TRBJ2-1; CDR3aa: ASSLARTYEQF
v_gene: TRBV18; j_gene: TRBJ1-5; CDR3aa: ASSLGEGQASDQRPQH
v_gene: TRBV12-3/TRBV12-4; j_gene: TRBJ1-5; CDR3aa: ASETGGSNQPQH
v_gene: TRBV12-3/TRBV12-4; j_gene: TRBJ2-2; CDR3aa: ASSTRTTRELF
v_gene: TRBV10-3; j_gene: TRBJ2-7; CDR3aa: AISPTSGSFYEQY
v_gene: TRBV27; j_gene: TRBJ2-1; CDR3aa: ASSPGLPKGGEQF
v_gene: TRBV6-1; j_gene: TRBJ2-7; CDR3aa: ASRDRTAYEQY
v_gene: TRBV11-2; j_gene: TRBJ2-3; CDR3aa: ASSPAGFATDTQY
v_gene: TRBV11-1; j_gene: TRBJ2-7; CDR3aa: ASSLDREEQY
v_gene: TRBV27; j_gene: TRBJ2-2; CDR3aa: ASSLLVSGGFTGELF
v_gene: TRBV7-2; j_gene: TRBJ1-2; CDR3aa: ASSLRRVPNYGYT
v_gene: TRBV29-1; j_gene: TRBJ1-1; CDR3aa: SVDRESTEAF
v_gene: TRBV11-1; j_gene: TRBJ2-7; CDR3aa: ASSLEVNEQY
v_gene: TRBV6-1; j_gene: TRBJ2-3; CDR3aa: ASSDMGGSGTDTQY
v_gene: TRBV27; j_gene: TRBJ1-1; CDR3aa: ASSREVGDTEAF
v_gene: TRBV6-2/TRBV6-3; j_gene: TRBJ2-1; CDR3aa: ASRQAGVVDERF
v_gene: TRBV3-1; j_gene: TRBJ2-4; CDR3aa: ASSPWTSGSSTKNIQY
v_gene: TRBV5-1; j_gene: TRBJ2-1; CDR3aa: ASSLVTSGTNEQF
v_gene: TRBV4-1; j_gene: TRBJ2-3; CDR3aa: ASSQRLADTDTQY
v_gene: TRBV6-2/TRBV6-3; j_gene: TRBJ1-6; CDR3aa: ASSFDASSYNSPLH
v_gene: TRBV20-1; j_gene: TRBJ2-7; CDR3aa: SARDSLAGDYEQY
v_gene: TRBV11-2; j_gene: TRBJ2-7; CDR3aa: ASSPPDSYEQY
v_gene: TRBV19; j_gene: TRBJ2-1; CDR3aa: ASSSRYNEQF
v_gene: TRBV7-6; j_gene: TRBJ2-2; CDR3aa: ASSRPWDSLSGELF
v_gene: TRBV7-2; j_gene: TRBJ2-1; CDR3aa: ASSLYLSDEQF
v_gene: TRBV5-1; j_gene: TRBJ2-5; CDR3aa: ASSPEGVAGETQY
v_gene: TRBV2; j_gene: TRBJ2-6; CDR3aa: ASLGVGANVLT
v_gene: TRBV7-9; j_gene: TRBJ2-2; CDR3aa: ASKWTSGSSGELF
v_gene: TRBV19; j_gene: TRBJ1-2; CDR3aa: ASKSTGTGYT
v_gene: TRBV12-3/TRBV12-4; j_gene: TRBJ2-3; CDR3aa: ASNHPSGRIGGTDTQY
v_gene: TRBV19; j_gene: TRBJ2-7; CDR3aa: ASSPRTTNYEQY
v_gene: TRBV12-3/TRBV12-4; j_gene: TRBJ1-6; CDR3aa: ASSLGRPPLH
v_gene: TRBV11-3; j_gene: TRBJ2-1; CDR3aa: ASSLEREGNEQF
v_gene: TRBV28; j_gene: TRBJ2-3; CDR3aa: ASSLWAPTDTQY
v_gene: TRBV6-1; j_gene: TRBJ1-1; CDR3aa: ASNTGLNTEAF
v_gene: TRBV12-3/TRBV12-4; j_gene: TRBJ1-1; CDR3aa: ASSLGPGGGEAF
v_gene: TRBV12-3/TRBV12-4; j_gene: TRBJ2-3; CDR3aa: ASSPETSGTRTDTQY
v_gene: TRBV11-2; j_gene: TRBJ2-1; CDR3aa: ASSSLWESSNAYNEQF
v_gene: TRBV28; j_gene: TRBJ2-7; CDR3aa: ASSPGLPSYEQY
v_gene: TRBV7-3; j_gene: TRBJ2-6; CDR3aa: ASSSYRGRAGANVLT
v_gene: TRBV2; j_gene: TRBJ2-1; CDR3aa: ASSEGWELSYNEQF
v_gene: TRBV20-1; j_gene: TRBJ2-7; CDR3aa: SARDLGDRSYEQY